Listed below are T cell receptor beta chains from one sample, sequenced in a study of cytomegalovirus exposure and HLA in healthy donors. Some clones are missing from TCRdb's copy, which holds only in-frame ones; the method was immunoSEQ multiplex PCR. Recorded for this sample: 70,000 or so clones. The sequenced sample was PBMCs. These receptors were collected from a female donor in good health and CMV-seropositive. Both conserved end residues are part of each CDR3. A D gene is named only where the DNA matches it firmly. Some rows mark clone size as missing; the rest say once, few, many or name a class of expanded clone.

V gene	clone size	D gene	J gene	CDR3 DNA	CDR3 protein
TRBV14	-	TRBD2	TRBJ2-1	TGTGCCAGCAGTCCTCTAGCGGGAGAGGATGAGCAGTTCTTC	CASSPLAGEDEQFF
TRBV7-3	-	TRBD2	TRBJ2-3	TGTGCCAGCAGCCCGCGAGGTAGCGGGGGGGCCTTACGCACGCAGTATTTT	CASSPRGSGGALRTQYF
TRBV6-1	-	-	TRBJ1-4	TGTGCCAGCAGTACGGGAGGAGATGAAAAACTGTTTTTT	CASSTGGDEKLFF
TRBV11-1	-	TRBD2	TRBJ2-3	TGTGCCAGCAGCTTAGTTCGAGCGGGAGTCCCAGATACGCAGTATTTT	CASSLVRAGVPDTQYF
TRBV27	-	-	TRBJ1-2	TGTGCCAGCAGTTTATCGGGGGCTGGGGGCTATGGCTACACCTTC	CASSLSGAGGYGYTF
TRBV28	-	TRBD1	TRBJ2-7	TGTGCCAGCATAAATCCCGGGACAGGTGTCTACGAGCAGTACTTC	CASINPGTGVYEQYF
TRBV10-3	-	TRBD2	TRBJ2-7	TGTGCCATCAGTGAACTAGCGGGAGCTGGGTACGAGCAGTACTTC	CAISELAGAGYEQYF
TRBV19	-	TRBD1	TRBJ2-1	TGTGCCAGTAGGGACAGGGGGACCGACAATGAGCAGTTCTTC	CASRDRGTDNEQFF
TRBV4-1	-	TRBD1	TRBJ1-2	TGCGCCAGCAGGGGCGTCGGGACAGGATCGAATTATGGCTACACCTTC	CASRGVGTGSNYGYTF
TRBV21-1	-	-	TRBJ2-7	TGTGCCAGCAGCAAAGCGCAAAGCTCCGAGGACTACGAGCAGTACTTC	CASSKAQSSEDYEQYF
TRBV4-2	-	TRBD2	TRBJ2-7	TGTGCCAGCAGCCAGGAGCGGGGCGTCCCCTACGAGCAGTACTTC	CASSQERGVPYEQYF
TRBV27	-	-	TRBJ2-7	TGTGCCAGCAGTTGGGGGGGGCGCCAGGACGAGCAGTACTTC	CASSWGGRQDEQYF
TRBV5-1	-	TRBD1	TRBJ1-2	TGCGCCAGCAAGGAAGGGACAGGGGAGAATGAGGGCTACACCTTC	CASKEGTGENEGYTF
TRBV9	-	TRBD1	TRBJ1-2	TGTGCCAGCAGCGTAGGCCAGGGGGACTATGGCTACACCTTC	CASSVGQGDYGYTF
TRBV4-2	-	TRBD1	TRBJ1-4	TGTGCCAGCAGCCAAAATCTGGGGTATGGGACAGGGGACGAAAAACTGTTTTTT	CASSQNLGYGTGDEKLFF
TRBV5-6	-	TRBD1	TRBJ1-2	TGTGCCAGCAGCCAGACAGGGGCCAATCCTTATGGCTACACCTTC	CASSQTGANPYGYTF
TRBV6-5	-	-	TRBJ1-2	TGTGCCAGCAGTTACGCTAGCCAGCCCAGGGGTGGCTACACCTTC	CASSYASQPRGGYTF
TRBV28	-	-	TRBJ2-2	TGTGCCAGCAGTGCAACGGGAGCCCCCACCGGGGAGCTGTTTTTT	CASSATGAPTGELFF
TRBV4-1	-	-	TRBJ1-6	TGCGCCAGCAGCCAAGATAACAGGCAAAATCATAATTCACCCCTCCACTTT	CASSQDNRQNHNSPLHF
TRBV14	-	-	TRBJ1-3	TGTGCCAGCAGCGGCAGAATTCCCTCTGGAAACACCATATATTTT	CASSGRIPSGNTIYF
TRBV6-5	-	-	TRBJ1-1	TGTGCCAGCAGTTTCACTGACCGGGACACTGAAGCTTTCTTT	CASSFTDRDTEAFF
TRBV7-3	-	TRBD1	TRBJ2-5	TGTGCCAGCAGCTTCGACAGGGGGCGCGAAGAGACCCAGTACTTC	CASSFDRGREETQYF
TRBV30	-	-	TRBJ2-1	TGTGCCTGGAGTGCTAGACCGGCGCGGGGATACTCCTACAATGAGCAGTTCTTC	CAWSARPARGYSYNEQFF
TRBV7-8	-	TRBD2	TRBJ2-5	TGTGCCAGCAGCCCCCGCAGCGGGGGGGCCTGGGAGACCCAGTACTTC	CASSPRSGGAWETQYF
TRBV28	-	TRBD1	TRBJ1-2	TGTGCCAGCAGTTTAACCGGGACAGGGGGAAATGGCTACACCTTC	CASSLTGTGGNGYTF
TRBV4-3	-	TRBD2	TRBJ2-1	TGCGCCAGCAGCCAAGATAGGGCGGGGGGGCGTGAGCAGTTCTTC	CASSQDRAGGREQFF
TRBV28	-	TRBD1	TRBJ1-2	TGTGCCAGCAGGCGAGAACTACAGGGGAACTATGGCTACACCTTC	CASRRELQGNYGYTF
TRBV28	-	TRBD1	TRBJ1-2	TGTGCCAGCAGTGGGGACAGGGGATCTTATGGCTACACCTTC	CASSGDRGSYGYTF
TRBV30	-	-	TRBJ2-1	TGTGCCTGGAGTGTTTTTGCGGCGGGGAGCTCCTACAATGAGCAGTTCTTC	CAWSVFAAGSSYNEQFF
TRBV18	-	TRBD1	TRBJ2-7	TGTGCCAGCGCACCCTCGCAGGGGGTCGGAACCTACGAGCAGTACTTC	CASAPSQGVGTYEQYF
TRBV19	-	-	TRBJ2-7	TGTGCCAGTAGTATGAGCGGGACAGGTGCAACCTACGAGCAGTACTTC	CASSMSGTGATYEQYF
TRBV7-9	-	TRBD2	TRBJ2-5	TGTGCCAGCAGCCCGATACTCGGGACTAGCGGAGAAGAGACCCAGTACTTC	CASSPILGTSGEETQYF
TRBV7-9	-	TRBD1	TRBJ2-1	TGTGCCAGCAGCTTAACAGGGGGAGTTAATGAGCAGTTCTTC	CASSLTGGVNEQFF
TRBV4-3	-	-	TRBJ1-6	TGCGCCAGCAGCCAAGAGCCCCTTCGGTCACCCCTCCACTTT	CASSQEPLRSPLHF
TRBV6-6	-	-	TRBJ1-5	TGTGCCAGCAGCGACTCGACGGGAAATCAGCCCCAGCATTTT	CASSDSTGNQPQHF
TRBV10-3	-	TRBD1	TRBJ1-4	TGTGCCATCAGTGACGGGACAGGGAGTAATGAAAAACTGTTTTTT	CAISDGTGSNEKLFF
TRBV7-3	-	-	TRBJ2-7	TGTGCCAGCAGCTTAAGTTCTTACGAGCAGTACTTC	CASSLSSYEQYF
TRBV25-1	-	-	TRBJ2-1	TGTGCCACCAGTCCGGGGGATGAGCAGTTCTTC	CATSPGDEQFF
TRBV5-8	-	TRBD1	TRBJ1-1	TGTGCCAGCATGAAGGGGGCTGCGAACACTGAAGCTTTCTTT	CASMKGAANTEAFF
TRBV4-1	-	TRBD1	TRBJ2-7	TGCGCCAGCAGCCACCAGGGACAGGGCATCTACGAGCAGTACTTC	CASSHQGQGIYEQYF
TRBV6-1	-	-	TRBJ1-1	TGTGCCAGCACGTCGCCAGGGAGGTTGACTGAAGCTTTCTTT	CASTSPGRLTEAFF
TRBV19	-	TRBD1	TRBJ2-7	TGTGCCAGTAGTCCCGGGACAGGGGGCGCATTACCCTACTACGAGCAGTACTTC	CASSPGTGGALPYYEQYF
TRBV9	-	TRBD2	TRBJ2-3	TGTGCCAGCAGCGTGGGGACTAGCCCCACCACAGATACGCAGTATTTT	CASSVGTSPTTDTQYF
TRBV30	-	-	TRBJ2-1	TGTGCCTTCGGAGTGAGAAGCTCCTACAATGAGCAGTTCTTC	CAFGVRSSYNEQFF
TRBV6-4	medium-sized	-	TRBJ1-1	TGTGCCAGCAGCCTAAACAGGGAAAACACTGAAGCTTTCTTT	CASSLNRENTEAFF
TRBV5-1	-	-	TRBJ2-1	TGCGCCAGCGGCCGCTCCAGCTCCTACAATGAGCAGTTCTTC	CASGRSSSYNEQFF
TRBV19	-	-	TRBJ2-7	TGTGCCTCTCGACCGGGTCAGGGGTCCTACGAGCAGTACTTC	CASRPGQGSYEQYF
TRBV5-1	-	-	TRBJ1-1	TGCGCCAGCAGCTTGCAGGAGGACACTGAAGCTTTCTTT	CASSLQEDTEAFF
TRBV29-1	-	-	TRBJ2-2	TGCAGCGTAGGACAGAACACCGGGGAGCTGTTTTTT	CSVGQNTGELFF
TRBV2	-	-	TRBJ1-2	TGTGCCAGCAGGACCGGGGGGGACTATGGCTACACCTTC	CASRTGGDYGYTF